A single sample is the source of the 18 T cell receptor beta chains below, sequenced in a study of early T cells in non-severe SARS-CoV-2 infection. TCRdb recomputed calls from the 5' RACE reads with MiXCR, one row per CDR3 protein. Found here are some 26,000 distinct CDR3 sequences, nearly 4.5% of them singletons; the top ten hold roughly 5.9%. What was sequenced was whole blood. These TCRs come from an adult who was a healthcare worker with PCR-confirmed SARS-CoV-2 infection or an uninfected control (not recorded which).

This clonotype was counted ten times or more. V usage is TRBV3-1 and J usage is TRBJ1-6, with 7 bases matching TRBD1. Per the germline V gene, CDR1 is LGHDT and CDR2 is YNNKEL (reference sequence). V lost 1 base and J lost 12; bases outside the gene matches: 12. The CDR3 totals 16 residues. The CDR3 nucleotides are TGTGCCAGCAGCCAAGTGAACAGGGGCCCGTTGGGACCCCTCCACTTT. This sequence encodes CASSQVNRGPLGPLHF.

This clonotype showed up many times. The J gene is TRBJ1-4, the V gene TRBV5-1; D possibly corresponds to TRBD1 (5 bases). V shed 4 bases and J shed 8 bases, with 18 bases lying between them. The CDR3 has 15 amino acids. Germline values: CDR1 SGHRS, CDR2 YFSETQ. Written as DNA, the CDR3 is TGCGCCAGCAGCCCTCTAGGGACGGGGGAAGAAAAACTGTTTTTT. It yields the protein CASSPLGTGEEKLFF.

Worth noting for this clonotype: Its ends do not fully match the called genes, so a read error is possible. The V and J genes are TRBV6-6 and TRBJ2-1, with a tentative D call TRBD1 (5 bases). Germline V lookup: CDR1 MNHNY, CDR2 SVGAGI (reference sequence). The CDR3 has 16 residues. The CDR3, as DNA: TGTGCCAGCAGTTCATTCACGACAGACTCCTACAATGAGAAGTTCTTC. Protein product: CASSSFTTDSYNEKFF.

This clonotype is classed as medium-sized. This chain uses TRBV12-3 or TRBV12-4 with TRBJ1-2, with no clear D. The CDR3 totals 15 residues. V shed 1 base and J shed 0 bases, with 9 bases lying between them. CDR3 nucleotide sequence: TGTGCCAGCAGTTTAGGAGGCACCGCTAACTATGGCTACACCTTC. This codes for CASSLGGTANYGYTF.

This clonotype came up many times. The genes are TRBV27 and TRBJ1-6; tentative D call: TRBD1 (5 bases). This CDR3 spans 12 amino acids. Germline V gives CDR1 MNHEY, CDR2 SMNVEV (reference sequence). Between the trimmed V and J ends, which lost 4 bases and 9 bases, there was a span of 7 bases. CDR3 DNA sequence: TGTGCCAGCAGTTGGGACTCTTCACCCCTCCACTTT. Translating gives CASSWDSSPLHF.

The chain joins TRBV28 to TRBJ1-4; D is perhaps TRBD1 (5 bases). Trimming took off 2 bases at V and 5 bases at J, with 9 bases between the two ends. The CDR3 runs 14 residues. Per germline, CDR1 MDHEN and CDR2 SYDVKM. In DNA form, the CDR3 reads TGTGCCAGCAGTTTAGGGACGGTAAATGAAAAACTGTTTTTT. Its translation is CASSLGTVNEKLFF.

This clonotype was picked up many times. V and J are TRBV7-2 and TRBJ1-6; a weak D match, TRBD1 (5 bases). Trimming cost V 5 bases and J 10 bases, with 15 bases left between them. Germline V gene data show CDR1 as SGHTA and CDR2 as FQGNSA. This CDR3 contains 14 residues. The CDR3 loop reads CASSLTSGRSPLHF. As DNA, the CDR3 is TGTGCCAGCAGCCTAACCTCAGGGCGATCACCCCTCCACTTT.

This clonotype was picked up many times. The CDR3 spells CASRGSSGRSTDTQYF. DNA for the CDR3: TGCGCCAGCAGAGGTTCTAGCGGGAGATCCACAGATACGCAGTATTTT. V and J are TRBV5-1 and TRBJ2-3; 10 bases are a match to TRBD2. This CDR3 is built from 16 residues. CDR1 and CDR2 from the germline V gene are SGHRS and YFSETQ. With 5 bases clipped from V and 2 bases from J, the junction kept 8 bases outside the gene matches.

This clonotype was seen repeatedly, ten times or more. The chain uses TRBV19 and TRBJ1-1; 8 positions match TRBD1. V shed 7 bases and J 3 bases; nucleotides not matched to a gene: 7. The germline CDR1 and CDR2 sequences are LNHDA and SQIVND (reference sequence). CDR3 length: 14 amino acids. CDR3 sequence: CASIWQGAHTEAFF. CDR3 sequence (DNA): TGTGCCAGTATCTGGCAGGGGGCGCACACTGAAGCTTTCTTT.

This clonotype appeared many times. V usage is TRBV6-2 or TRBV6-3 and J usage is TRBJ2-2, with 10 bases lining up with TRBD2. V trimming: 4 bases; J trimming: 2 bases; junction bases outside the gene matches: 4. Germline lookup yields CDR1 MNHEY and CDR2 SVGEGT. The CDR3 is 16 amino acids. This chain's CDR3 is CASSFSGGANTGELFF. CDR3 DNA sequence: TGTGCCAGCAGTTTCAGCGGGGGGGCCAACACCGGGGAGCTGTTTTTT.

This clonotype showed up many times. This chain uses TRBV7-2 with TRBJ1-6, with TRBD1 matching 7 bases. Trimming removed 5 bases from V and 9 bases from J; junction bases left unmatched: 10. CDR1 is SGHTA and CDR2 is FQGNSA in the germline V gene. This CDR3 has 15 amino acids. The CDR3 DNA reads as TGTGCCAGCAGCGTCGGACAGGTCGGGGGTTCACCCCTCCACTTT. As protein: CASSVGQVGGSPLHF.

At least ten counts were recorded for this clonotype. The rearrangement uses TRBV12-3 or TRBV12-4 and TRBJ2-2, with 10 bases fitting TRBD2. The CDR3 spans 15 residues. The junction had 4 bases not matched to a gene; V was cut back by 7 bases and J by 2 bases. The CDR3 nucleotides are TGTGCCAGCATCGAGCGGGGGGGTAACACCGGGGAGCTGTTTTTT. This translates into CASIERGGNTGELFF.

This clonotype showed up many times. The chain couples TRBV12-3 or TRBV12-4 to TRBJ2-1, with D tentatively TRBD1 or TRBD2 (5 bases each). CDR3 size: 15 residues. Trimming removed 6 bases from V and 4 bases from J, with 16 bases in between. The CDR3 DNA follows: TGTGCCAGCAGCCTGGGGCGGAGAGGGTACAATGAGCAGTTCTTC. Protein product: CASSLGRRGYNEQFF.

The chain employs TRBV20-1 and TRBJ2-7; 11 bases agree with TRBD1. The germline V gene encodes CDR1 DFQATT and CDR2 SNEGSKA (reference sequence). V lost 6 bases and J lost 6; bases outside the gene matches: 10. The CDR3 is made up of 14 amino acids. In nucleotides, the CDR3 is TGCAGTGCGGCCCCCCCGGGACAGGGGGTCGAGCAGTACTTC. Its translation is CSAAPPGQGVEQYF.

This clonotype has a count of ten or more. The chain couples TRBV23-1 to TRBJ1-1, with 7 bases matching TRBD1. TRBV23-1 is an ORF, with its function uncertain. V lost 2 bases and J lost 0; bases outside the gene matches: 15. The CDR3 consists of 19 residues. As DNA, the CDR3 is TGCGCCAGCAGTCAACTGGCAACAGGTGGCAGGGGGATGAACACTGAAGCTTTCTTT. It codes for CASSQLATGGRGMNTEAFF.

This clonotype was recorded at least ten times. The chain is built from TRBV7-2 and TRBJ2-7; the D gene is possibly TRBD1 (5 bases). Per germline, CDR1 SGHTA and CDR2 FQGNSA. This CDR3 region has 15 residues. Deletions cut 5 bases from V and 3 bases from J, with 17 bases between. In nucleotides, the CDR3 is TGTGCCAGCAGCCCAGATCAGGGAACATACTACGAGCAGTACTTC. Translation gives CASSPDQGTYYEQYF.

This clonotype was seen at least ten times. J is TRBJ2-1 and V is TRBV18; 9 nucleotides align to TRBD1. The junction had 8 bases not matched to a gene; V was cut back by 3 bases and J by 2 bases. From germline, CDR1 is KGHSH and CDR2 LQKENI. The CDR3 covers 17 residues. The CDR3 sequence is CASSPSEGQGPYNEQFF. In nucleotides, the CDR3 is TGTGCCAGCTCACCTTCCGAGGGACAGGGACCCTACAATGAGCAGTTCTTC. The whole variable domain, remainder taken from reference TRBV18 and TRBJ2-1, is NAGVMQNPRHLVRRRGQEARLRCSPMKGHSHVYWYRQLPEEGLKFMVYLQKENIIDESGMPKERFSAEFPKEGPSILRIQQVVRGDSAAYFCASSPSEGQGPYNEQFFGPGTRLTVL.

This clonotype has ten or more counts. The V gene is TRBV28, the J gene TRBJ2-7; a weak D match, TRBD2 (6 bases). CDR3 length equals 15 residues. V was trimmed by 6 bases and J by 4 bases, leaving 19 bases between them. Looked up from germline, CDR1 is MDHEN and CDR2 is SYDVKM. The CDR3 sequence is CASSALLAEPYEQYF. In DNA, the CDR3 is TGTGCCAGCAGCGCATTACTAGCTGAGCCGTACGAGCAGTACTTC.